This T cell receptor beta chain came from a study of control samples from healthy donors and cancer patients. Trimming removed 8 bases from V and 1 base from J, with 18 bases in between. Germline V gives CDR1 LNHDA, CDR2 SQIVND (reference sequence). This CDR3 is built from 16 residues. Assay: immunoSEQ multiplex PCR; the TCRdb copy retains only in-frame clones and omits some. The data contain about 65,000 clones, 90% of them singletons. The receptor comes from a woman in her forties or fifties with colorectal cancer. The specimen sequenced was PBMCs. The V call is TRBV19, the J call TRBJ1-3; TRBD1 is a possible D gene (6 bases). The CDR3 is CASASGQLLSGNTIYF. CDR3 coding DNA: TGTGCCAGTGCCAGTGGACAGCTTCTTTCTGGAAACACCATATATTTT.